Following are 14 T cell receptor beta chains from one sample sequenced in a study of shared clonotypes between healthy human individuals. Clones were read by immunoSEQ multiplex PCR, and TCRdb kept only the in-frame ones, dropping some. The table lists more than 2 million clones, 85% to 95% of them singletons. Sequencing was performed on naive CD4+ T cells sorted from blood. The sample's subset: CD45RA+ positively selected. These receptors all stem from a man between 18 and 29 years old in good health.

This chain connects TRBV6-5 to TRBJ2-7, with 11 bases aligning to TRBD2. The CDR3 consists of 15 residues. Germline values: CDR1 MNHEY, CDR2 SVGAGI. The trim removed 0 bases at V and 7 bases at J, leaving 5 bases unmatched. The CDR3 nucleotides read TGTGCCAGCAGTTACTCGACTAGCGGGGTGGGGGAGCAGTACTTC. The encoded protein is CASSYSTSGVGEQYF.

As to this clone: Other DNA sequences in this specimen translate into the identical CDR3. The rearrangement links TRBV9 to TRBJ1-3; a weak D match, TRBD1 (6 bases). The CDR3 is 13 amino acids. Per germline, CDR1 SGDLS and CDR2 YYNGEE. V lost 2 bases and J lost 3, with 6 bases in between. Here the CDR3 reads CASSVDSGNTIYF. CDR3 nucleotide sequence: TGTGCCAGCAGCGTGGACAGTGGAAACACCATATATTTT.

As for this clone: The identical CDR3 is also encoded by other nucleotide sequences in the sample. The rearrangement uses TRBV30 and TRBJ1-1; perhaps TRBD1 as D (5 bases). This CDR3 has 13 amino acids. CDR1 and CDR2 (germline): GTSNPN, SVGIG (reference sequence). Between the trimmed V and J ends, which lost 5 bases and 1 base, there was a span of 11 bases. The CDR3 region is CAWGRGGNTEAFF. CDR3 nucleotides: TGTGCCTGGGGAAGGGGAGGGAACACTGAAGCTTTCTTT. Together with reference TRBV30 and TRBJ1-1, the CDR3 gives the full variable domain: SQTIHQWPATLVQPVGSPLSLECTVEGTSNPNLYWYRQAAGRGLQLLFYSVGIGQISSEVPQNLSASRPQDRQFILSSKKLLLSDSGFYLCAWGRGGNTEAFFGQGTRLTVV.

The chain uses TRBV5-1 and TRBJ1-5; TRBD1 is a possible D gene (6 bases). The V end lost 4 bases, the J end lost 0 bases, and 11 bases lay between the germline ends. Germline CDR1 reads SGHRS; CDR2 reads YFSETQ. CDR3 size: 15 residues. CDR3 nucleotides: TGCGCCAGCAGCGCTACAGGGACTAGCAATCAGCCCCAGCATTTT. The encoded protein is CASSATGTSNQPQHF.

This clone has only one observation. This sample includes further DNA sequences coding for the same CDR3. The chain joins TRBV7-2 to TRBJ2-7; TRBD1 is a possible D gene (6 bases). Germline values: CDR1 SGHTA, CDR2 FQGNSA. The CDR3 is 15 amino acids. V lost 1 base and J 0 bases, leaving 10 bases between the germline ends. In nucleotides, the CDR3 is TGTGCCAGCAGCTTAGTCACAGGGTCCTCCTACGAGCAGTACTTC. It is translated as CASSLVTGSSYEQYF. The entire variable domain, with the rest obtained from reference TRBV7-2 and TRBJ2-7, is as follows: GAGVSQSPSNKVTEKGKDVELRCDPISGHTALYWYRQSLGQGLEFLIYFQGNSAPDKSGLPSDRFSAERTGGSVSTLTIQRTQQEDSAVYLCASSLVTGSSYEQYFGPGTRLTVT.

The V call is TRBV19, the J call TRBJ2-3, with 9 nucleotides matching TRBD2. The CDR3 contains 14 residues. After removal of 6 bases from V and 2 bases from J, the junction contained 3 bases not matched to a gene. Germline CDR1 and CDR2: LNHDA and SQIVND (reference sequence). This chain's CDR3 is CASRSGGFTDTQYF. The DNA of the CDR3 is TGTGCCAGTAGGAGCGGGGGGTTCACAGATACGCAGTATTTT.

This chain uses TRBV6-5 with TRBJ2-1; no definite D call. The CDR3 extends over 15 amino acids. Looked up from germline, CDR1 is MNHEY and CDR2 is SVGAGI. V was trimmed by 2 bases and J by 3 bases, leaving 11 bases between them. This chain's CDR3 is CASSYDQTRYNEQFF. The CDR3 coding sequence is TGTGCCAGCAGTTACGACCAGACCCGCTACAATGAGCAGTTCTTC.

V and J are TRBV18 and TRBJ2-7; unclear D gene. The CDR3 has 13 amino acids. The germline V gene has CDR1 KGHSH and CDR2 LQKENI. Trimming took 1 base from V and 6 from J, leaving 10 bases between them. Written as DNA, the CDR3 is TGTGCCAGCTCACCACAAAGGCTTGGCGAGCAGTACTTC. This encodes CASSPQRLGEQYF.

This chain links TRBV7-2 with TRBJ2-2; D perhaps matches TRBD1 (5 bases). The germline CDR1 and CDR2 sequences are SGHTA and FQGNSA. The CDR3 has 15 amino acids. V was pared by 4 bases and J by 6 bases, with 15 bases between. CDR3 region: CASSSGQAPAGELFF. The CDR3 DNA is TGTGCCAGCAGCTCCGGACAAGCCCCCGCCGGGGAGCTGTTTTTT.

The CDR3 sequence: CASSPRVPAQGETQYF. In DNA, the CDR3 is TGTGCCAGCTCACCCAGGGTGCCGGCACAGGGAGAGACCCAGTACTTC. This chain uses TRBV18 with TRBJ2-5, with a tentative D call TRBD1 (6 bases). CDR3 length: 16 amino acids. Germline V gives CDR1 KGHSH, CDR2 LQKENI. V lost 3 bases and J 4 bases, leaving 18 bases between the germline ends. Filled out from reference TRBV18 and TRBJ2-5, the complete variable domain reads NAGVMQNPRHLVRRRGQEARLRCSPMKGHSHVYWYRQLPEEGLKFMVYLQKENIIDESGMPKERFSAEFPKEGPSILRIQQVVRGDSAAYFCASSPRVPAQGETQYFGPGTRLLVL.

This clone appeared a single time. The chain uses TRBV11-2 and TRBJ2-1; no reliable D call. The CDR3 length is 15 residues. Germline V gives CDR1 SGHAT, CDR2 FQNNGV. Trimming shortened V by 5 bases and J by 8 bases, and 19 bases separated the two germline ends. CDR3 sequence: CASSAPRDGVYEQFF. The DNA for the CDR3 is TGTGCCAGCAGCGCACCGCGAGATGGGGTGTATGAGCAGTTCTTC.

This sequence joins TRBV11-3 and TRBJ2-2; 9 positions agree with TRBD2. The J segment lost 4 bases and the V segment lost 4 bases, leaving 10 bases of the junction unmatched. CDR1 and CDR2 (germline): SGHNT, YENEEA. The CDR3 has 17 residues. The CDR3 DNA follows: TGTGCCAGCAGCTCTAATCCCCAGACTAGCGGCACCGGGGAGCTGTTTTTT. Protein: CASSSNPQTSGTGELFF.

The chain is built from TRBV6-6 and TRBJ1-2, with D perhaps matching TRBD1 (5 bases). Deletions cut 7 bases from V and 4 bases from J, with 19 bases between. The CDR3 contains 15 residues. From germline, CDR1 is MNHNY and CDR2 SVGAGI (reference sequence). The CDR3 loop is CASKGPRPPAYGYTF. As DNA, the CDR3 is TGTGCCAGCAAGGGACCGAGGCCACCCGCCTATGGCTACACCTTC.

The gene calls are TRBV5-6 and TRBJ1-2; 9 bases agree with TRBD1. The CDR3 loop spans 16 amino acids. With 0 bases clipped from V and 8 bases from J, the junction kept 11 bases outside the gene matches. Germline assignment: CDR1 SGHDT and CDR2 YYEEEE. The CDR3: CASSLGDGGQGRGYTF. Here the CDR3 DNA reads TGTGCCAGCAGCTTGGGGGACGGGGGACAGGGCCGAGGCTACACCTTC.